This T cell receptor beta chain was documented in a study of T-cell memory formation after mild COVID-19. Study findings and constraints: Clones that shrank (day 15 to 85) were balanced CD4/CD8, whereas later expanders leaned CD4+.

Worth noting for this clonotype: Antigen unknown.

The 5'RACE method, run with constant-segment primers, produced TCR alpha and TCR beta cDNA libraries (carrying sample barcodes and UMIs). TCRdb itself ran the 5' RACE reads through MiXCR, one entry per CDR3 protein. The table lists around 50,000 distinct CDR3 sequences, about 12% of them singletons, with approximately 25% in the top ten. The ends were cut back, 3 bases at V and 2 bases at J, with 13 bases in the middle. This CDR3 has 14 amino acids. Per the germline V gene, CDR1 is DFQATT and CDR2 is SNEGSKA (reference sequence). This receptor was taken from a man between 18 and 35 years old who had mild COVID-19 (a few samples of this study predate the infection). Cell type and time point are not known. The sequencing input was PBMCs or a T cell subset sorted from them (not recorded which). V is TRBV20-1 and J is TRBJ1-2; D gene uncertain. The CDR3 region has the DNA TGCAGTGCTAGGGAGGGTGTCCTCAACTATGGCTACACCTTC. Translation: CSAREGVLNYGYTF.